The T cell receptor (beta chain) under discussion was sequenced for a study of vaccination effects on CD4 cells after COVID-19. Sequencing followed a ViraFEST assay step that expanded antigen-specific CD4+ T cells with viral peptide pools. Isolation of CD4+ T cells took place after about nine days of culture. Nucleocapsid antibodies were negative in the vaccine recipients, who had never had SARS-CoV-2 infection. Clones were sequenced by immunoSEQ multiplex PCR, and TCRdb holds only the in-frame ones, with some missing. The repertoire holds 70,000 or so clones, with around 74% as singletons. As concerns this clone: Antigen: not known.

This specimen consisted of CD4+ T cells from PBMCs cultured with HCoV-NL63 spike peptides, obtained before COVID-19 vaccination. This clonotype was sampled from a human donor who received a COVID-19 vaccine.

The CDR3 DNA reads TGTGCCAGTAGTATAGATTTGAGGACAGCCGTTAGCAATCAGCCCCAGCATTTT. Its protein is CASSIDLRTAVSNQPQHF. The chain carries TRBV19 and TRBJ1-5; TRBD1 might be the D (6 bases). Germline assignment: CDR1 LNHDA and CDR2 SQIVND (reference sequence). V was shortened by 0 bases and J by 0 bases, with 15 bases between the two germline ends. The CDR3 contains 18 residues. The full variable domain, in which reference TRBV19 and TRBJ1-5 provide the parts outside the CDR3, is DGGITQSPKYLFRKEGQNVTLSCEQNLNHDAMYWYRQDPGQGLRLIYYSQIVNDFQKGDIAEGYSVSREKKESFPLTVTSAQKNPTAFYLCASSIDLRTAVSNQPQHFGDGTRLSIL.